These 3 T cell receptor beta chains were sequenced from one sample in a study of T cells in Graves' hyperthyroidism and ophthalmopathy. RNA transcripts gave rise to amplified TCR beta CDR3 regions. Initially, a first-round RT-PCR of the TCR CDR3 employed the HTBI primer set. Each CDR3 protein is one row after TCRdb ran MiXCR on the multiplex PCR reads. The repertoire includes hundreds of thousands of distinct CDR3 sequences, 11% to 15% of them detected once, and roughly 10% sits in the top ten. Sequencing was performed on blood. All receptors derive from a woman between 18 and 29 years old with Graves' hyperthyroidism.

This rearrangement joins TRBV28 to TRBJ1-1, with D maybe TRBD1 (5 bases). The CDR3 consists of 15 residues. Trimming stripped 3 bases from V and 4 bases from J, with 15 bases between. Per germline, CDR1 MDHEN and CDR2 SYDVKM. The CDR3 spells CASSFPRVSVTEAFF. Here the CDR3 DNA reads TGTGCCAGCAGTTTTCCCAGGGTCTCGGTCACTGAAGCTTTCTTT.

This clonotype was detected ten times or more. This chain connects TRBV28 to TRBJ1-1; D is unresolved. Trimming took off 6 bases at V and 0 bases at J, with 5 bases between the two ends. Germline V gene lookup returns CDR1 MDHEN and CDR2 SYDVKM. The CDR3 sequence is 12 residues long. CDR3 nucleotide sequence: TGTGCCAGCAGCGACCTGAACACTGAAGCTTTCTTT. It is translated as CASSDLNTEAFF. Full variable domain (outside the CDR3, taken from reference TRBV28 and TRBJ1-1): DVKVTQSSRYLVKRTGEKVFLECVQDMDHENMFWYRQDPGLGLRLIYFSYDVKMKEKGDIPEGYSVSREKKERFSLILESASTNQTSMYLCASSDLNTEAFFGQGTRLTVV.

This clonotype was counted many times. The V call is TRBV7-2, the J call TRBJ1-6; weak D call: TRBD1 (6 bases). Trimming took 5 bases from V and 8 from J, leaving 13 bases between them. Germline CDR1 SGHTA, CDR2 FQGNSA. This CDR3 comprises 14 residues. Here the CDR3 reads CASSAQGGYSPLHF. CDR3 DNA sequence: TGTGCCAGCAGCGCACAGGGAGGATATTCACCCCTCCACTTT. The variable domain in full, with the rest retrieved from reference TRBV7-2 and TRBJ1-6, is GAGVSQSPSNKVTEKGKDVELRCDPISGHTALYWYRQSLGQGLEFLIYFQGNSAPDKSGLPSDRFSAERTGGSVSTLTIQRTQQEDSAVYLCASSAQGGYSPLHFGNGTRLTVT.